This paragraph reports one T cell receptor (beta chain). Its antigen is undetermined. Germline-derived CDR1 and CDR2 are SGHRS and YFSETQ. The trim removed 3 bases at V and 7 bases at J, leaving 9 bases unmatched. The CDR3 contains 15 residues. This record belongs to a study of siplizumab effects on memory and regulatory T cells. Study results and limitations: Solely a minor proportion of alloreactive clones could be assigned to unstimulated subsets. With siplizumab, cumulative frequency of CD4+ memory-derived alloreactive sequences dropped significantly. Unstimulated naive T cells seemed to show more diversity than memory cells did, and they also seemed to be among the major contributors to the alloresponse.

Clones were sequenced by immunoSEQ multiplex PCR, and TCRdb holds only the in-frame ones, with some missing. The table includes about 110,000 clones, 90% to 95% detected once. The TCR originated in a human donor in good health. The sequencing input was Tregs sorted from blood. The chain recombines TRBV5-1 with TRBJ2-1; 8 bases agree with TRBD2. The CDR3 reads CASSSGTSSFNEQFF. The CDR3 nucleotides are TGCGCCAGCAGCTCCGGGACTAGTAGTTTTAATGAGCAGTTCTTC.